This T cell receptor (beta chain) was recovered during a study of T cells in Graves' hyperthyroidism and ophthalmopathy. Study results and caveats: Blood samples included most of the expanded thyroid clonotypes exceeding 0.001.

The germline V gene encodes CDR1 DFQATT and CDR2 SNEGSKA (reference sequence). The CDR3 is 11 amino acids. With regard to this clonotype: What it binds is unknown. An end of the junction does not agree with germline; a read error may underlie this.

Clinical symptoms, serum thyroxine, TRAb, thyroid ultrasound and orbital computed tomography informed diagnoses. RNA transcripts provided the source from which TCR beta CDR3 regions were amplified. Initially, a first-round RT-PCR of the TCR CDR3 employed the HTBI primer set. TCRdb analysed the multiplex PCR reads with MiXCR anew, one entry per CDR3 protein. The sample consists of 500,000 to 650,000 distinct CDR3 sequences, over 45% of them appearing once. Sequenced: peripheral blood or thyroid tissue (not recorded which). This receptor was obtained from an adult woman with Graves' disease, either hyperthyroidism or ophthalmopathy (not recorded which). The chain combines TRBV20-1 with TRBJ1-1, with D unclear. CDR3 loop: CSNRLNAEAFF. CDR3 in DNA: TGCAGTAACCGTTTGAACGCTGAAGCTTTCTTT.